This T cell receptor (beta chain) was documented in a study of blood T cell repertoires in COVID-19. Study as a whole: Donors in the United States, Italy and Spain gave samples during acute or convalescent COVID-19. T cells, B-cell-depleted T cells, or PBMCs provided the cDNA or gDNA that served as material.

As to this clone: This specimen includes other DNA sequences encoding the same CDR3.

The V gene's germline CDR1 is SGDLS and CDR2 YYNGEE. This CDR3 spans 15 amino acids. Trimming pared 0 bases from V and 2 bases from J, leaving 11 bases between. Original methodology: By means of reference gene primer amplification, nucleated cell counts were estimated. Libraries were prepared by immunoSEQ multiplex PCR; TCRdb keeps only in-frame clonotypes and omits some of them. The V and J calls and clone size come from that table; D and trimming were worked out from the DNA. Of around 190,000 clones detected, about 88% appear once; the ten largest clones hold 1.9%. Specimen: peripheral blood. This clonotype originated in a young man who had recovered from COVID-19. V is TRBV9 and J is TRBJ1-2; D perhaps matches TRBD1 (6 bases). This CDR3 is CASSVAWGGNYGYTF. The CDR3, as DNA: TGTGCCAGCAGCGTAGCTTGGGGGGGCAACTATGGCTACACCTTC.